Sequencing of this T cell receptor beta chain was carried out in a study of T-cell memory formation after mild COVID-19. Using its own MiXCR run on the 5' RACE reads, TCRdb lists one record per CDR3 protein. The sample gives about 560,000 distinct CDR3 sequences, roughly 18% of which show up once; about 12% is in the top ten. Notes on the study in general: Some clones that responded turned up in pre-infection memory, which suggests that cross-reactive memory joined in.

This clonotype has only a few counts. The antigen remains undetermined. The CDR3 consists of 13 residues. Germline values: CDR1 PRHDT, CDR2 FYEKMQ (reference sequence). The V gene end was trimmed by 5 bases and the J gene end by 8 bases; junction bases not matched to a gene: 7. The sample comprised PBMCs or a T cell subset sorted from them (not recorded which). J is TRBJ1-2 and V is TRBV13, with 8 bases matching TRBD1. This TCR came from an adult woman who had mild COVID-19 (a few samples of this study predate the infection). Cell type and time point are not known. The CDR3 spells CASSTGQGRGYTF. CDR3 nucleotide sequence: TGTGCCAGCAGCACCGGACAGGGAAGAGGCTACACCTTC.